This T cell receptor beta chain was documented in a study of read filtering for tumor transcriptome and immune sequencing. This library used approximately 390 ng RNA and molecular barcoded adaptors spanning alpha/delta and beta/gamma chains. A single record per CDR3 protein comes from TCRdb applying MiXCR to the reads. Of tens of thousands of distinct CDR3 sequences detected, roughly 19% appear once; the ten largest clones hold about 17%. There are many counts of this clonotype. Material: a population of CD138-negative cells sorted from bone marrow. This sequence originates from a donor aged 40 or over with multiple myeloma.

CDR3 sequence (DNA): TGCAGTGCTAGCCCCCTCAGAGCGGAGACGCAAGAGACCCAGTACTTC. Translation gives CSASPLRAETQETQYF. The chain recombines TRBV20-1 with TRBJ2-5; D is possibly TRBD2 (5 bases). The CDR3 has 16 amino acids. V lost 3 bases, J lost 2 bases, and 19 bases lay in between. In germline, CDR1 is DFQATT, CDR2 SNEGSKA (reference sequence).